The rows below give T cell receptor beta chains drawn from one sample of a study of cytomegalovirus exposure and HLA in healthy donors. This table comes from immunoSEQ multiplex PCR, and its TCRdb copy is limited to in-frame clones, with some not included. The data hold some 99,000 clones, with around 77% observed a single time. Sequenced sample: PBMCs. The receptors here all came from a female donor in good health and CMV-seronegative. Each CDR3 is given with its conserved first and last residue. Each record gives: clone size, J gene, V gene, D gene, CDR3 DNA, CDR3 protein. The D gene is left open where the match is weak. The listing skips clone size in some rows; elsewhere it reads once, few, many or a size class.

. | TRBJ2-3 | TRBV28 | TRBD2 | TGTGCCAGCATAACTAGCGGGATTATAGATACGCAGTATTTT | CASITSGIIDTQYF
. | TRBJ2-1 | TRBV2 | TRBD2 | TGTGCCAGCAGTGAAAGCGGGAGGGATGAGCAGTTCTTC | CASSESGRDEQFF
few | TRBJ1-4 | TRBV7-2 | TRBD1 | TGTGCCAGCAGCTCACCCCCCGGGACAGCTAATGAAAAACTGTTTTTT | CASSSPPGTANEKLFF
. | TRBJ2-7 | TRBV19 | . | TGTGCCAGTTCCCAAGCGGTTAGCTCCTACGAGCAGTACTTC | CASSQAVSSYEQYF
. | TRBJ1-2 | TRBV5-6 | . | TGTGCCAGCAGCTTGGACCAGGGCCTCTATGGCTACACCTTC | CASSLDQGLYGYTF
. | TRBJ1-6 | TRBV30 | . | TGTGCCTGGAGTGTTCGAGACAGGCTCTATAATTCACCCCTCCACTTT | CAWSVRDRLYNSPLHF
. | TRBJ1-6 | TRBV5-3 | TRBD1 | TGTGCCAGAAGAACCGGGACAGGGGGGGATTCACCCCTCCACTTT | CARRTGTGGDSPLHF
. | TRBJ2-7 | TRBV27 | . | TGTGCCAGCAGGGGGTACGGGGGCTCCTACGAGCAGTACTTC | CASRGYGGSYEQYF
. | TRBJ1-2 | TRBV5-1 | . | TGCGCCAGCAGCTTAGGAGAACTTAACTATGGCTACACCTTC | CASSLGELNYGYTF
. | TRBJ2-3 | TRBV11-3 | . | TGTGCCAGCAGCTTACGATACAGGGAATTTACGCCAGATACGCAGTATTTT | CASSLRYREFTPDTQYF
. | TRBJ1-1 | TRBV7-9 | . | TGTGCCAGCAGCTTCATGACAGGTCTCAAAGCTTTCTTT | CASSFMTGLKAFF
few | TRBJ2-4 | TRBV4-2 | TRBD2 | TGTGCCAGCAGCCGGACTAGCGGGAGTTTAATGGGAGGCAAAAACATTCAGTACTTC | CASSRTSGSLMGGKNIQYF
. | TRBJ1-2 | TRBV7-8 | TRBD1 | TGTGCCAGCAGCTTAGGAACAGGGGGCCCTTTAAACTATGGCTACACCTTC | CASSLGTGGPLNYGYTF
. | TRBJ2-7 | TRBV11-2 | . | TGTGCCAGCAGCTTAGAAAGAGGTACCTACGAGCAGTACTTC | CASSLERGTYEQYF
. | TRBJ2-1 | TRBV4-2 | TRBD2 | TGTGCCAGCAGCCTAGGGACTAGCGGGATGAATGAGCAGTTCTTC | CASSLGTSGMNEQFF
once | TRBJ2-7 | TRBV5-1 | . | TGCGCCAGCTCGAGGGCAAACGAGCAGTACTTC | CASSRANEQYF
. | TRBJ1-2 | TRBV7-8 | TRBD1 | TGTGCCAGCAGCTTAGGGGAACAGGGGTATGGCTACACCTTC | CASSLGEQGYGYTF
. | TRBJ1-5 | TRBV6-6 | . | TGTGCCAGCAGTTACTACTCACCCATGCGACAGCCCCAGCATTTT | CASSYYSPMRQPQHF
. | TRBJ1-5 | TRBV11-2 | . | TGTGCCAGCAGCTTAGATATGCGGGGTCAGCCCCAGCATTTT | CASSLDMRGQPQHF
once | TRBJ2-7 | TRBV9 | TRBD1 | TGTGCCAGCACCCCCGGACAGGGTACCTACGAGCAGTACTTC | CASTPGQGTYEQYF
. | TRBJ2-7 | TRBV27 | TRBD1 | TGTGCCAGCAGTTTCGGGACAGGGGGCTACGAGCAGTACTTC | CASSFGTGGYEQYF
few | TRBJ2-7 | TRBV9 | TRBD2 | TGTGCCAGCAGCGTAGCTACTAGCGGCTACGAGCAGTACTTC | CASSVATSGYEQYF
few | TRBJ2-1 | TRBV4-1 | . | TGCGCCAGCAGCCAAGAAGAGACTCGGGGAAAGCAGTTCTTC | CASSQEETRGKQFF
. | TRBJ2-1 | TRBV27 | TRBD1 | TGTGCCAGCAGTTCGCCCGGGACAGGGTACAATGAGCAGTTCTTC | CASSSPGTGYNEQFF
. | TRBJ2-3 | TRBV11-2 | TRBD1 | TGTGCCAGCAGCTTAGTCAGGGGACAGCTCTACCTAAGCACAGATACGCAGTATTTT | CASSLVRGQLYLSTDTQYF
. | TRBJ1-2 | TRBV6-5 | TRBD1 | TGTGCCAGCAGCGACAGGGATGTCACCTATGGCTACACCTTC | CASSDRDVTYGYTF
. | TRBJ1-3 | TRBV5-1 | . | TGCGCCAGCAGCCCCTCTGCGGTAACTGGAAACACCATATATTTT | CASSPSAVTGNTIYF
. | TRBJ2-4 | TRBV9 | . | TGTGCCAGCAGCTCACCAGGTGGCTCCCGCTCCAAAAACATTCAGTACTTC | CASSSPGGSRSKNIQYF
. | TRBJ1-6 | TRBV30 | TRBD1 | TGTGCCGGCCTCTTGGGAAGGGGGCTCTCACCCCTCCACTTT | CAGLLGRGLSPLHF
. | TRBJ2-7 | TRBV27 | . | TGTGCCAGCAGTTCACACGGGACTCTCGCCTACGAGCAGTACTTC | CASSSHGTLAYEQYF
. | TRBJ1-2 | TRBV7-9 | . | TGTGCCAGCAGCTTAGACAGATTTTATGGCTACACCTTC | CASSLDRFYGYTF
. | TRBJ1-1 | TRBV15 | TRBD1 | TGTGCCACCAGCCCAAGGACAGGGATGAGCACTGAAGCTTTCTTT | CATSPRTGMSTEAFF
. | TRBJ1-2 | TRBV28 | . | TGTGCCAGCAGTTTAGTGGGGGGGACTAACTATGGCTACACCTTC | CASSLVGGTNYGYTF
. | TRBJ2-1 | TRBV27 | TRBD2 | TGTGCCACCCGGACTAGCGGGAGAGGGTACTCCTACAATGAGCAGTTCTTC | CATRTSGRGYSYNEQFF
. | TRBJ2-5 | TRBV7-8 | . | TGTGCCAGCAGCTTTTATTTAGAGACCCAGTACTTC | CASSFYLETQYF
. | TRBJ1-1 | TRBV19 | . | TGTGCCAGTAGGCTTTTAGACTCAACGGGGACTGAAGCTTTCTTT | CASRLLDSTGTEAFF
. | TRBJ2-3 | TRBV10-1 | TRBD2 | TGCGCCAGCAGTGAGTCTAGCGGGGGGCGGACTAGCACAGATACGCAGTATTTT | CASSESSGGRTSTDTQYF
. | TRBJ2-7 | TRBV7-9 | . | TGTGCCAGCACCCTAGAGGCGGGGGCCCCCTACGAGCAGTACTTC | CASTLEAGAPYEQYF
. | TRBJ1-1 | TRBV6-1 | . | TGTGCCAGCAGTCAGAACCGAATGAACACTGAAGCTTTCTTT | CASSQNRMNTEAFF
once | TRBJ1-5 | TRBV19 | . | TGTGCCAGTAGTATACGGACAGATAGCAATCAGCCCCAGCATTTT | CASSIRTDSNQPQHF
few | TRBJ2-7 | TRBV6-1 | . | TGTGCCAGCAGTGACAACCGGGGCTACGAGCAGTACTTC | CASSDNRGYEQYF
. | TRBJ2-3 | TRBV29-1 | . | TGCGCGTGCGAGGGCTTTCTCACAGATACGCAGTATTTT | CACEGFLTDTQYF
. | TRBJ2-7 | TRBV19 | . | TGTGCCAGTAGTCCCGGGATATCCTACGAGCAGTACTTC | CASSPGISYEQYF
. | TRBJ2-3 | TRBV7-6 | TRBD1 | TGTGCCAGCAGCTGGGGGGACAGGGGAACAGATACGCAGTATTTT | CASSWGDRGTDTQYF
. | TRBJ1-4 | TRBV6-6 | . | TGTGCCAGCAGCCCACGGGACACCTCTAATGAAAAACTGTTTTTT | CASSPRDTSNEKLFF
. | TRBJ1-2 | TRBV9 | . | TGTGCCAGCAGCGTAGGGGCGGGCTATGGCTACACCTTC | CASSVGAGYGYTF
. | TRBJ2-7 | TRBV19 | TRBD1 | TGTGCCACTAAGCTGGGGCAGGGGGCCTTGGAGCAGTACTTC | CATKLGQGALEQYF
. | TRBJ2-3 | TRBV6-5 | TRBD1 | TGTGCCAGCAGTGACCAATCAGGGGGAGATACGCAGTATTTT | CASSDQSGGDTQYF
. | TRBJ1-5 | TRBV6-1 | TRBD1 | TGTGCCAGCAGTGGGTTGGACAGGGGCAGCAATCAGCCCCAGCATTTT | CASSGLDRGSNQPQHF
. | TRBJ2-2 | TRBV11-3 | . | TGTGCCAGCAGCTCATATAGGACAGAGGACACCGGGGAGCTGTTTTTT | CASSSYRTEDTGELFF
few | TRBJ1-2 | TRBV5-4 | TRBD1 | TGTGCCAGCAGCACTGGACAGGGACTTGGCTACACCTTC | CASSTGQGLGYTF
. | TRBJ2-7 | TRBV28 | . | TGTGCCAGCAACTATGGGCTAGCTCAAAACGAGCAGTACTTC | CASNYGLAQNEQYF
. | TRBJ1-2 | TRBV6-5 | TRBD1 | TGTGCCAGCAGTCCAAACAGGGGGCAGCAAGGCTACACCTTC | CASSPNRGQQGYTF
. | TRBJ1-1 | TRBV7-7 | TRBD1 | TGTGCTAGCAGTCTCGACAGGGCGAACACTGAAGCTTTCTTT | CASSLDRANTEAFF
. | TRBJ1-3 | TRBV29-1 | . | TGCAGCGTCATGGGACAATACTCTGGAAACACCATATATTTT | CSVMGQYSGNTIYF
. | TRBJ2-2 | TRBV5-6 | TRBD2 | TGTGCCAGCAGCACGTTTGGGGCTAGCGGGAAGAACACCGGGGAGCTGTTTTTT | CASSTFGASGKNTGELFF